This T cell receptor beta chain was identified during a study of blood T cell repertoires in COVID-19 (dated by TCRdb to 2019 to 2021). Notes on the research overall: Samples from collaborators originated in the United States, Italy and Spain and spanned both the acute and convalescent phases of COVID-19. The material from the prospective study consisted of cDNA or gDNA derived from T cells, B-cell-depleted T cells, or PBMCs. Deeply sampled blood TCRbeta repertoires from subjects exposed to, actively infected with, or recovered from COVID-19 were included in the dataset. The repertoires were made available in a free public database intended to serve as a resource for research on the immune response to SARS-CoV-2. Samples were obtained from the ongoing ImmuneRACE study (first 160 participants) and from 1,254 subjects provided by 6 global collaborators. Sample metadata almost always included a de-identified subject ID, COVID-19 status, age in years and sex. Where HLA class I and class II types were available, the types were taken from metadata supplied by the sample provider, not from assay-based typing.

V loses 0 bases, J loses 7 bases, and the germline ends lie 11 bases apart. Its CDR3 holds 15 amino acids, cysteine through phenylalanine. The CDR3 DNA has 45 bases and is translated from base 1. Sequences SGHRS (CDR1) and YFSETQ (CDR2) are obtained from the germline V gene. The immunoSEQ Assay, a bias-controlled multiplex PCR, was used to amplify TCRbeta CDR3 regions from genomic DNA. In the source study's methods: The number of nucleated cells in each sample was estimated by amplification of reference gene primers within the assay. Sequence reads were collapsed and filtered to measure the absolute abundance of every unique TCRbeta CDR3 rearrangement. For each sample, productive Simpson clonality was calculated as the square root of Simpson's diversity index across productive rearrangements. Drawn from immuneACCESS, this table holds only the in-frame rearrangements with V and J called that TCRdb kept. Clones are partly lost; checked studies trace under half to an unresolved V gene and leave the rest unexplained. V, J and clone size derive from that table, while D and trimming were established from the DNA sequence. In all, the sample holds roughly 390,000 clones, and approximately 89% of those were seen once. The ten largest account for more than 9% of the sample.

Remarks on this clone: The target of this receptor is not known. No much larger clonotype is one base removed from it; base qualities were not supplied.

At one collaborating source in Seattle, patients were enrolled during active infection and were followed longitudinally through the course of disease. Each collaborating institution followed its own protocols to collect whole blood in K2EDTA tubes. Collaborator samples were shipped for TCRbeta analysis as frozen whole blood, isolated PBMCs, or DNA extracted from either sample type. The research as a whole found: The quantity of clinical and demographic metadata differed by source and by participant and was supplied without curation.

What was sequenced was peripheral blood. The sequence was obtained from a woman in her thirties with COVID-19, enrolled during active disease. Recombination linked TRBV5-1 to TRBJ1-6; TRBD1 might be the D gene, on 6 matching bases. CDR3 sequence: CASSLGRRGNSPLHF. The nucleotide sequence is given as TGCGCCAGCAGCTTGGGGCGTAGGGGGAATTCACCCCTCCACTTT.